The 13 T cell receptor beta chains given below trace back to one sample, sequenced in a study of blood T cell repertoires in COVID-19. TCRdb keeps only in-frame clones here, not all; method: immunoSEQ multiplex PCR. The sample has about 50,000 clones; roughly 83% are singletons. The sample consisted of peripheral blood. These receptors were obtained from a woman aged 55-70 years with acute or convalescent COVID-19.

The rearrangement links TRBV2 to TRBJ1-2, with 8 bases matching TRBD1. V dropped 5 bases and J dropped 4; count of bases not matched to a gene: 12. Germline-derived CDR1 and CDR2 are SNHLY and FYNNEI. This CDR3 has 16 amino acids. The CDR3: CASSLTPGGSGYGYTF. CDR3 DNA: TGTGCCAGCAGTTTAACTCCAGGGGGCTCGGGCTATGGCTACACCTTC. The full variable domain, with the rest looked up from reference TRBV2 and TRBJ1-2, is EPEVTQTPSHQVTQMGQEVILRCVPISNHLYFYWYRQILGQKVEFLVSFYNNEISEKSEIFDDQFSVERPDGSNFTLKIRSTKLEDSAMYFCASSLTPGGSGYGYTFGSGTRLTVV.

This chain links TRBV6-2 or TRBV6-3 with TRBJ1-5, with TRBD1 matching 8 bases. The germline V gene has CDR1 MNHEY and CDR2 SVGEGT. The CDR3 spans 16 residues. The J segment lost 2 bases and the V segment lost 2 bases, leaving 5 bases of the junction unmatched. The CDR3 DNA follows: TGTGCCAGCAGTTACGGACAGGGACTTGGCAATCAGCCCCAGCATTTT. It encodes CASSYGQGLGNQPQHF.

The chain combines TRBV30 with TRBJ2-3, with a possible D match to TRBD2 (6 bases). V was shortened by 3 bases and J by 0 bases, with 13 bases between the two germline ends. Germline CDR1 and CDR2: GTSNPN and SVGIG (reference sequence). This CDR3 region has 15 residues. CDR3 nucleotide sequence: TGTGCCTGGAGGATCGGCGGGAAAAGCACAGATACGCAGTATTTT. As protein: CAWRIGGKSTDTQYF.

The rearrangement uses TRBV23-1 and TRBJ2-1; 7 bases agree with TRBD1. TRBV23-1 is annotated as an ORF whose role is uncertain. Trimming took 0 bases from V and 0 from J; bases not matched to a gene: 14. The CDR3 length is 20 residues. This CDR3 reads CASSQSSLGTGDLSYNEQFF. For the CDR3, the DNA is TGCGCCAGCAGTCAATCGTCATTGGGAACAGGGGACCTCTCCTACAATGAGCAGTTCTTC.

This clone was seen more than once but under ten times. This chain uses TRBV20-1 with TRBJ2-2; D is unclear. The CDR3 sequence is 11 residues long. Germline V CDR1 and CDR2: DFQATT, SNEGSKA (reference sequence). V shed 6 bases and J shed 6 bases, with 8 bases lying between them. CDR3 sequence reads: CSAQSPGELFF. The CDR3 bases are TGCAGTGCCCAGTCGCCCGGGGAGCTGTTTTTT.

V and J are TRBV12-3 or TRBV12-4 and TRBJ2-1, with TRBD1 identical over 10 bases. Trimming cost V 4 bases and J 8 bases; bases outside gene matches: 2. The CDR3 covers 13 residues. The CDR3 DNA reads as TGTGCCAGCAGTTGGACAGGGGGACATGAGCAGTTCTTC. Its protein is CASSWTGGHEQFF.

The chain employs TRBV6-5 and TRBJ2-5; TRBD2 aligns across 8 bases. The CDR3 has 14 amino acids. V lost 10 bases and J lost 4; bases outside the gene matches: 11. Germline V gene lookup returns CDR1 MNHEY and CDR2 SVGAGI. In DNA form, the CDR3 reads TGTGCCACCTTAAGGACTAGCCGCCCAGAGACCCAGTACTTC. Translation: CATLRTSRPETQYF.

This clone appeared a few times. The chain employs TRBV12-5 and TRBJ1-6, with D hard to call. CDR3 size: 15 residues. Per germline, CDR1 LGHNT and CDR2 FRNRAP. The V and J ends lost 1 base and 4 bases respectively, with 8 bases between them. CDR3 sequence (DNA): TGTGCTAGTGGTTTGGGGAGGGTTTATAATTCACCCCTCCACTTT. Protein sequence: CASGLGRVYNSPLHF.

J is TRBJ1-6 and V is TRBV30; D not resolved. The germline CDR1 and CDR2 sequences are GTSNPN and SVGIG (reference sequence). The CDR3 contains 13 residues. Trimming left V 5 bases short and J 9 bases short, with 14 bases between. The CDR3 sequence: CAWDSKYFSPLHF. DNA for the CDR3: TGTGCCTGGGATTCGAAATACTTTTCACCCCTCCACTTT.

V usage is TRBV28 and J usage is TRBJ2-7, with 8 bases aligning to TRBD1. Losses at the gene ends were 5 bases for V and 1 base for J; bases not matched to a gene: 7. This CDR3 comprises 15 residues. Germline values: CDR1 MDHEN, CDR2 SYDVKM. CDR3 protein: CASSPWTGTSYEQYF. CDR3 nucleotides: TGTGCCAGCAGTCCCTGGACAGGGACTTCCTACGAGCAGTACTTC.

The chain links TRBV7-6 to TRBJ1-5; D gene uncertain. The V end was cut by 2 bases, the J end by 1 base, with 9 bases between. Germline values: CDR1 SGHVS, CDR2 FNYEAQ. The CDR3 length is 15 residues. The CDR3 nucleotides are TGTGCCAGCAGCTTAATGCCGGGAAGCAATCAGCCCCAGCATTTT. It specifies CASSLMPGSNQPQHF.

The DNA for the CDR3 is TGTGCCAGCAGCCTCCCTGGGGGCAATTACCCCCCTCGGCCCAAAAACATTCAGTACTTC. As protein: CASSLPGGNYPPRPKNIQYF. This chain connects TRBV21-1 to TRBJ2-4; the D call TRBD1 from the table was never checked on the DNA. TRBV21-1 is given as a pseudogene. The CDR3 contains 20 residues.

The chain uses TRBV18 and TRBJ1-2, with TRBD1 identical over 7 bases. Germline loops: CDR1 KGHSH, CDR2 LQKENI. The CDR3 extends over 14 amino acids. J lost 4 bases, V lost 2 bases, and 4 bases had no gene match. CDR3 residues: CASSPGGGGYGYTF. The CDR3 DNA reads TGTGCCAGCTCACCAGGAGGGGGCGGCTATGGCTACACCTTC.